Following are 6 T cell receptor beta chains from one sample sequenced in a study of T cell changes during pregnancy in multiple sclerosis. Data came from immunoSEQ multiplex PCR; TCRdb stores just in-frame clones and leaves some out. The sample yields roughly 47,000 clones, 75% to 90% seen once. The material sequenced was CD8+ T cells from peripheral blood mononuclear cells, taken in the second trimester of pregnancy. These receptors came from a female donor with multiple sclerosis, enrolled in a pregnancy study.

The chain has TRBV6-6 and TRBJ1-1, with D possibly TRBD1 on 6 matching bases. The germline V gene encodes CDR1 MNHNY and CDR2 SVGAGI (reference sequence). This CDR3 has 14 residues. Trimming took 6 bases from V and 1 from J, leaving 12 bases between them. The CDR3 is CASSYDRTNTEAFF. In DNA, the CDR3 is TGTGCCAGCAGCTACGACAGGACGAACACTGAAGCTTTCTTT.

V gene TRBV5-8 combines with J gene TRBJ2-2, with 8 bases lining up with TRBD1. Germline V CDR1 and CDR2: SGHTS, YDEGEE. This CDR3 has 18 residues. V shed 5 bases and J 1 base; nucleotides not matched to a gene: 13. In DNA form, the CDR3 reads TGTGCCAGCAGATCCGACAGGGGCGACCCAATGAACACCGGGGAGCTGTTTTTT. It codes for CASRSDRGDPMNTGELFF.

The chain joins TRBV5-6 to TRBJ1-4; D is ambiguous. The germline V gene has CDR1 SGHDT and CDR2 YYEEEE. The V gene lost 4 bases and the J gene lost 0 bases, with 7 bases spanning the gap. This CDR3 is built from 14 residues. The CDR3 DNA reads as TGTGCCAGCAGCCTTATTGCAACTAATGAAAAACTGTTTTTT. Its translation: CASSLIATNEKLFF.

This sequence joins TRBV2 and TRBJ1-6, with 7 bases identical to TRBD1. J lost 7 bases, V lost 6 bases, and 6 bases had no gene match. Germline CDR1 is SNHLY and CDR2 is FYNNEI. The CDR3 is 14 amino acids. The CDR3 sequence: CASRVTGDNSPLHF. CDR3 DNA sequence: TGTGCCAGCAGAGTCACAGGGGACAATTCACCCCTCCACTTT.

In its sample, this clone was seen once. The chain has TRBV2 and TRBJ1-4; the D gene is possibly TRBD1 (6 bases). CDR1 and CDR2 (germline): SNHLY, FYNNEI. The germline V and J ends were trimmed by 6 bases and 3 bases, with 20 bases remaining between them. The CDR3 totals 17 residues. This chain's CDR3 is CASRDPGHRAANEKLFF. In DNA form, the CDR3 reads TGTGCCAGCAGGGACCCGGGACACCGGGCGGCTAATGAAAAACTGTTTTTT.

V gene TRBV14 combines with J gene TRBJ2-3; TRBD2 agrees at 7 bases. In germline, CDR1 is SGHDN, CDR2 FVKESK. The V gene end was trimmed by 2 bases and the J gene end by 2 bases; junction bases not matched to a gene: 7. The CDR3 runs 16 residues. The CDR3 nucleotides read TGTGCCAGCAGCCAACATCCGGGGGGATTCACAGATACGCAGTATTTT. Translating gives CASSQHPGGFTDTQYF. Using reference TRBV14 and TRBJ2-3 for the parts outside the CDR3, the full variable domain is EAGVTQFPSHSVIEKGQTVTLRCDPISGHDNLYWYRRVMGKEIKFLLHFVKESKQDESGMPNNRFLAERTGGTYSTLKVQPAELEDSGVYFCASSQHPGGFTDTQYFGPGTRLTVL.